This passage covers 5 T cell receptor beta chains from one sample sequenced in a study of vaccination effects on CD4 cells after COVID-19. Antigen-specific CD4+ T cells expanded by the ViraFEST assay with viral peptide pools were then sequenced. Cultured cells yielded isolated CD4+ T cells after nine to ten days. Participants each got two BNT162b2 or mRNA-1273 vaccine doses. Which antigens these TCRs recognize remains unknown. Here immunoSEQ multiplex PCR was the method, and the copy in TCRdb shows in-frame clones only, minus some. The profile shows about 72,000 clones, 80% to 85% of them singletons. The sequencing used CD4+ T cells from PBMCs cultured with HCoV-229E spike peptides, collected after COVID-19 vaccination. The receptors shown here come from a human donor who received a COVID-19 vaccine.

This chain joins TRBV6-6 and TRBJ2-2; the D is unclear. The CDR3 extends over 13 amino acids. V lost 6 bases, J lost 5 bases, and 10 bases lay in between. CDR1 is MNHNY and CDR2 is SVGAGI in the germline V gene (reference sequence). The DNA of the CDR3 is TGTGCCAGCAGACCCGGTCGGACCGGGGAGCTGTTTTTT. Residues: CASRPGRTGELFF.

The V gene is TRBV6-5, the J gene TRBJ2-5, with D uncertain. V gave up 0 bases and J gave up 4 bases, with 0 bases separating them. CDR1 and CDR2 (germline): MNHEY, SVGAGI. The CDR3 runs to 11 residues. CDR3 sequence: CASSYSETQYF. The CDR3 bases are TGTGCCAGCAGTTACTCAGAGACCCAGTACTTC.

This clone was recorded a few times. The CDR3 loop is CASSLTRNTEAFF. CDR3 DNA: TGCGCCAGCAGCTTGACCAGGAACACTGAAGCTTTCTTT. The chain recombines TRBV5-1 with TRBJ1-1, with D hard to call. The CDR3 sequence is 13 residues long. Trimming cost V 1 base and J 1 base, with 5 bases left between them. Germline V gene data show CDR1 as SGHRS and CDR2 as YFSETQ.

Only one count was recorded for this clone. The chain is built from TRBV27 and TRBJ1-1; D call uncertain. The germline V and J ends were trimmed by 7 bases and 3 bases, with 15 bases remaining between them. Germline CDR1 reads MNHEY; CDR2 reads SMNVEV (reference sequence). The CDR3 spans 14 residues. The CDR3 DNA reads TGTGCCAGCACCCACACGGGAAGGGACACTGAAGCTTTCTTT. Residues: CASTHTGRDTEAFF.

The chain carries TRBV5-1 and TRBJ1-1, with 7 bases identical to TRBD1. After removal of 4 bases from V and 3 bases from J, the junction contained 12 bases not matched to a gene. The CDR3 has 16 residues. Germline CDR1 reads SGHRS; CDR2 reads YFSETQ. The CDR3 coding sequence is TGCGCCAGCAGCCCAAGACAGGGAGGTATGGACACTGAAGCTTTCTTT. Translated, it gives CASSPRQGGMDTEAFF.